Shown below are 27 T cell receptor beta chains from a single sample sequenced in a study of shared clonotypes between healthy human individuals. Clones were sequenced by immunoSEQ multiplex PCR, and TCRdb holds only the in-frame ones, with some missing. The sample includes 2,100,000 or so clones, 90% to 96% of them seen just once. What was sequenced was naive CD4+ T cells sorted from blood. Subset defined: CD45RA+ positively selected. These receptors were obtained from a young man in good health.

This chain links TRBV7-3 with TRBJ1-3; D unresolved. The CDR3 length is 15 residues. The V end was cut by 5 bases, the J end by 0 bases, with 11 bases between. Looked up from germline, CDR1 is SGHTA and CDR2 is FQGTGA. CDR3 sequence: CASSQGLGSGNTIYF. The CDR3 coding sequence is TGTGCCAGCAGCCAAGGGCTGGGCTCTGGAAACACCATATATTTT.

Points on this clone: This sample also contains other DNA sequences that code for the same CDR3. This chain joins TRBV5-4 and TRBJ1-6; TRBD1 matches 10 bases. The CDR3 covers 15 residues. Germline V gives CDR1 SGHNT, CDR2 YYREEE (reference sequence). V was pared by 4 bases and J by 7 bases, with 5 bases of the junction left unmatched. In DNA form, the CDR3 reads TGTGCCAGCAGCACTGGACAGGGGGGGAATTCACCCCTCCACTTT. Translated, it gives CASSTGQGGNSPLHF.

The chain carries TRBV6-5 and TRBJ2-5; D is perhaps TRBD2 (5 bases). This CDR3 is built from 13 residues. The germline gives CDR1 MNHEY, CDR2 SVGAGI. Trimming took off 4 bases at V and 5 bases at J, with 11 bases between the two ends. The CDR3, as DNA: TGTGCCAGCAGTTGGGCGGGCGGCGAGACCCAGTACTTC. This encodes CASSWAGGETQYF.

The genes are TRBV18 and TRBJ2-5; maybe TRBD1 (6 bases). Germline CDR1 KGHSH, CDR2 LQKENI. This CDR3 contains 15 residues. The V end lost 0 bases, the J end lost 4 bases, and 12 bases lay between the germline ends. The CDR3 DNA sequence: TGTGCCAGCTCACCACCCGTGACAGGAGGAGAGACCCAGTACTTC. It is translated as CASSPPVTGGETQYF.

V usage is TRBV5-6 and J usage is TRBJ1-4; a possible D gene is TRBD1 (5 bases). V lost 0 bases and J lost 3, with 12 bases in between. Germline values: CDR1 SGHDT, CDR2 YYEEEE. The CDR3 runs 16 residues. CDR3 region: CASSLVGDTANEKLFF. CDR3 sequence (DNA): TGTGCCAGCAGCTTGGTGGGGGATACGGCTAATGAAAAACTGTTTTTT.

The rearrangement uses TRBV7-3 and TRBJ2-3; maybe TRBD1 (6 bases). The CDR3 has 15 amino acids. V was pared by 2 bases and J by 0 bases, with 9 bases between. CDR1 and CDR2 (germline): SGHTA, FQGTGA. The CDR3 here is CASSLGGRSTDTQYF. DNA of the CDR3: TGTGCCAGCAGCTTAGGGGGCCGGAGCACAGATACGCAGTATTTT. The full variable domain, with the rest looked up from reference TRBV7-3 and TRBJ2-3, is GAGVSQTPSNKVTEKGKYVELRCDPISGHTALYWYRQSLGQGPEFLIYFQGTGAADDSGLPNDRFFAVRPEGSVSTLKIQRTERGDSAVYLCASSLGGRSTDTQYFGPGTRLTVL.

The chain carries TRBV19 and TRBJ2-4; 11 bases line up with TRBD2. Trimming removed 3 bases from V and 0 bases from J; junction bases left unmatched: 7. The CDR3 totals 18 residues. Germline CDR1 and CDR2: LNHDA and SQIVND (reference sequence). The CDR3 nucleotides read TGTGCCAGTAGTATGACAGGGACTAGCGGACTAGCCAAAAACATTCAGTACTTC. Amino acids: CASSMTGTSGLAKNIQYF. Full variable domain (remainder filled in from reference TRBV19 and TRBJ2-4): DGGITQSPKYLFRKEGQNVTLSCEQNLNHDAMYWYRQDPGQGLRLIYYSQIVNDFQKGDIAEGYSVSREKKESFPLTVTSAQKNPTAFYLCASSMTGTSGLAKNIQYFGAGTRLSVL.

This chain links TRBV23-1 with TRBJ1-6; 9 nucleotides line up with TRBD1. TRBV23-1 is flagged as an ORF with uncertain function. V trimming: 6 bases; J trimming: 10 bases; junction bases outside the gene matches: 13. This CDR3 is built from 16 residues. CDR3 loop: CASSHIFPGQGSPLHF. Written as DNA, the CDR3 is TGCGCCAGCAGCCATATTTTCCCGGGACAGGGCTCACCCCTCCACTTT.

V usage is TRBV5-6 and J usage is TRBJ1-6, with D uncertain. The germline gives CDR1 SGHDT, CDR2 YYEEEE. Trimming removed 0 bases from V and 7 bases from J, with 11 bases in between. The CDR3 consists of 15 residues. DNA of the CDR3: TGTGCCAGCAGCTTGGAAGGCAGAGCGAATTCACCCCTCCACTTT. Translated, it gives CASSLEGRANSPLHF.

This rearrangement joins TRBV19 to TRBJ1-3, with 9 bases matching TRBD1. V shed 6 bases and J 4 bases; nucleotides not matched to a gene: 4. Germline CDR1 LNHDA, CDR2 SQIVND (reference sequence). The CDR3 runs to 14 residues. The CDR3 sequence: CASRTGGAGNTIYF. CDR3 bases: TGTGCCAGTAGAACAGGGGGCGCCGGAAACACCATATATTTT.

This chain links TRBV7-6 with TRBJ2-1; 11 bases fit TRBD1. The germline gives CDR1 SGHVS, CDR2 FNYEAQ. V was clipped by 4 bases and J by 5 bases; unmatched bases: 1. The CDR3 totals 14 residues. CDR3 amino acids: CASSWDRGNNEQFF. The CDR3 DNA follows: TGTGCCAGCAGCTGGGACAGGGGGAACAATGAGCAGTTCTTC.

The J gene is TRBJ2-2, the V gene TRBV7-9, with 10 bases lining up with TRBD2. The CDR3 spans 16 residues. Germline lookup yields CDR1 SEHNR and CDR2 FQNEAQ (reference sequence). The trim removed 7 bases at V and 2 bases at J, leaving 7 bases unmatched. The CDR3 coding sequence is TGTGCCAGCACGCCAATAGCGGGGGGCAACACCGGGGAGCTGTTTTTT. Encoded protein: CASTPIAGGNTGELFF.

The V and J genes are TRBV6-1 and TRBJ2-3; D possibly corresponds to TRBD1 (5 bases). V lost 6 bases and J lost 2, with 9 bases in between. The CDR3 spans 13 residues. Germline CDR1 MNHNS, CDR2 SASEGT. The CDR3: CASRTVNTDTQYF. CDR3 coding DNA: TGTGCCAGCAGGACAGTCAACACAGATACGCAGTATTTT.

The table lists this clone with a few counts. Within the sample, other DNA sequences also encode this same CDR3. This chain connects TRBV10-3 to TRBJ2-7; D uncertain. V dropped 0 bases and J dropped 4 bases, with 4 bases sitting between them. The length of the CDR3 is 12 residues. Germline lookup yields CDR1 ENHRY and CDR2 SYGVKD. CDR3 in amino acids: CAISESRYEQYF. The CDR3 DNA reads TGTGCCATCAGTGAGTCGCGTTACGAGCAGTACTTC.

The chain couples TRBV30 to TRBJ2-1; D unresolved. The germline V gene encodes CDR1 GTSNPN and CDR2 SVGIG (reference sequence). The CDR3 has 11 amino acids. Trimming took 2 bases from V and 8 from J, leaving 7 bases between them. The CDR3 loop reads CAWSPRDEQFF. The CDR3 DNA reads TGTGCCTGGAGTCCGCGTGATGAGCAGTTCTTC.

CDR3: CSANVKFEQFF. The CDR3 DNA follows: TGCAGTGCCAACGTAAAATTTGAGCAGTTCTTC. The rearrangement uses TRBV20-1 and TRBJ2-1, with D hard to call. Germline V gene data show CDR1 as DFQATT and CDR2 as SNEGSKA (reference sequence). V lost 6 bases and J lost 9, with 12 bases in between. This CDR3 region has 11 residues.

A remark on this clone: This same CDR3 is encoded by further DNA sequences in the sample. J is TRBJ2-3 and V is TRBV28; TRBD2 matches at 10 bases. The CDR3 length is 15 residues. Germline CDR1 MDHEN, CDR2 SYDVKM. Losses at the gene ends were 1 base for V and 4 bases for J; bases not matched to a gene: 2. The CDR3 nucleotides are TGTGCCAGCAGTTTATTAGCGGGGGGCCCAGATACGCAGTATTTT. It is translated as CASSLLAGGPDTQYF.

The CDR3 loop is CASSQASGQIVFYGYTF. CDR3 nucleotides: TGCGCCAGCAGCCAAGCTTCGGGACAGATAGTATTCTATGGCTACACCTTC. This chain connects TRBV4-1 to TRBJ1-2; TRBD1 aligns across 7 bases. The CDR3 covers 17 residues. V dropped 1 base and J dropped 4; count of bases not matched to a gene: 12. Germline CDR1 reads MGHRA; CDR2 reads YSYEKL.

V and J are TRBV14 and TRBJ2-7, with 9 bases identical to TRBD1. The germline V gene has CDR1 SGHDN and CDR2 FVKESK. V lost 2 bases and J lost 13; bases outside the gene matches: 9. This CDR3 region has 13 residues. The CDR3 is CASSQNRGTGFYF. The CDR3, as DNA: TGTGCCAGCAGCCAAAACCGGGGGACAGGGTTTTACTTC.

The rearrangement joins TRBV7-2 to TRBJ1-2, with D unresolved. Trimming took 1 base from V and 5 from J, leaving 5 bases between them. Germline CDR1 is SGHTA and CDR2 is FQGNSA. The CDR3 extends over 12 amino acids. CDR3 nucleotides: TGTGCCAGCAGCTTAGTTTTTTATGGCTACACCTTC. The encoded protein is CASSLVFYGYTF.

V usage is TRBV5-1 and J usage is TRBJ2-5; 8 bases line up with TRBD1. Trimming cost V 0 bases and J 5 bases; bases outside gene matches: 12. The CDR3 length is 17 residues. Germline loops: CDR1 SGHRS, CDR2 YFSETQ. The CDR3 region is CASSLALPQGAFETQYF. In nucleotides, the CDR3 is TGCGCCAGCAGCTTGGCCTTACCGCAGGGGGCATTTGAGACCCAGTACTTC.

Here the CDR3 DNA reads TGTGCCTGGACTGGGACTAGCGGGGGGGGTGAGCAGTTCTTC. It translates to CAWTGTSGGGEQFF. The rearrangement links TRBV30 to TRBJ2-1, with 16 bases identical to TRBD2. CDR3 size: 14 residues. The V gene's germline CDR1 is GTSNPN and CDR2 SVGIG (reference sequence). V shed 4 bases, J shed 9 bases, and the junction held 3 bases outside the gene matches.

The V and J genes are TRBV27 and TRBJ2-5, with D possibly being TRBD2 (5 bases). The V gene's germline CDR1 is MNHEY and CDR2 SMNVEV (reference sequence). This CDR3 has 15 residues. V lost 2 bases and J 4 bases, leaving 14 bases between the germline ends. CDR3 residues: CASSLTLATIETQYF. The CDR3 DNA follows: TGTGCCAGCAGTTTAACGTTAGCGACCATAGAGACCCAGTACTTC.

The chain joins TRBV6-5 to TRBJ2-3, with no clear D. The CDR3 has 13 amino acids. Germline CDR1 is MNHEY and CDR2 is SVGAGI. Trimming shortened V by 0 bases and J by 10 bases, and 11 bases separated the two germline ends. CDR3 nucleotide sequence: TGTGCCAGCAGTTACTCGACAAAAGACGCGCAGTATTTT. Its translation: CASSYSTKDAQYF.

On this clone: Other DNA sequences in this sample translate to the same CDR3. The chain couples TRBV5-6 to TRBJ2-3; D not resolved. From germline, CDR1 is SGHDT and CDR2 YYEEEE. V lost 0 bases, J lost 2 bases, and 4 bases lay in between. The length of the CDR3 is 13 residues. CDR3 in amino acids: CASSLASTDTQYF. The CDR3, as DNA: TGTGCCAGCAGCTTGGCCTCCACAGATACGCAGTATTTT.

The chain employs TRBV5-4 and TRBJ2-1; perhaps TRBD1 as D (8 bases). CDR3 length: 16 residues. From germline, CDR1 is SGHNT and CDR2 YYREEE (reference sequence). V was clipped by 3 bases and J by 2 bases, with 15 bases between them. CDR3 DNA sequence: TGTGCCAGCAGCTGGGGGGGGACAGGAGCCTACAATGAGCAGTTCTTC. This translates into CASSWGGTGAYNEQFF.

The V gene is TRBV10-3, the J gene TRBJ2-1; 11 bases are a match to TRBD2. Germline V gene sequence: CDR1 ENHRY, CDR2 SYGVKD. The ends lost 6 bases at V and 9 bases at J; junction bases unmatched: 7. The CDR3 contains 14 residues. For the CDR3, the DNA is TGTGCCATCAGCTTTAGCGGGGGGGCGGGTGAGCAGTTCTTC. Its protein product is CAISFSGGAGEQFF.